This TCR beta chain was documented in a study of human T cells and chemical hapten exposure (dated by TCRdb to the early 2020s). With respect to the entire study: For sensitization, 2% DPC in acetone was applied to a roughly 2 cm by roughly 2 cm area of upper inner arm skin. Weekly therapeutic DPC doses were additionally applied to the scalp of patients throughout the approximately 23-week study period. Patch testing on the upper back used Finn chambers containing 0.01% DPC, with scoring done after 6 days according to International Contact Dermatitis Research Group standards. Most of the patients in the cohort were female, and the cohort covered alopecia areata with under or over 50% scalp involvement, alopecia totalis and alopecia universalis. Libraries were pooled for sequencing, and per-sample TCR yields varied mainly because of small differences in library volumes within the pool. Peripheral blood TCR repertoire changes were tracked in vivo in alopecia patients during primary and secondary sensitization to the hapten diphenylcyclopropenone (DPC). Blood samples were taken from patients before sensitization (week 0) and then at 2, 6 and about 24 weeks after DPC sensitization. Blood for TCR sequencing was provided by twenty-nine alopecia patients at one to four time points (pre-sensitization, 2, 6 and 24 weeks).

Notes on this clonotype: It has no known antigen specificity. No much larger clone is present one base from it, and per-base qualities are unavailable.

The study at large found these results: Compared with pre-sensitization or healthy control sets, expanded TCRs formed significantly more large CDR3 similarity clusters, which is consistent with antigen-driven responses. DPC sensitization did not change how many TCRs were above 1 in 1000 frequency, and no evidence was found of alterations in global repertoire structure. Patch test score correlated positively with the number of PT1 expanded TCRs, reaching significance at thresholds 8, 16 and 32 but not at 4. After repeated subsampling, changes were observed in the strength of the expansion versus patch-test correlation and in the threshold at which the correlation became significant. Because every patient had alopecia, a presumed autoimmune disease, the patients' immune response might differ from that of healthy individuals.

Libraries were made using RACE. TCRdb shows the sequencer as NextSeq 500. During library preparation, unique molecular identifiers were attached to individual cDNA molecules so that TCRs could be counted quantitatively and reproducibly. From each blood RNA sample, both TCR alpha and TCR beta chains were sequenced. The authors processed their data as follows. A median of approximately 96,000 TCRs per sample was observed, with a range of roughly 20,000 to 700,000. The Decombinator software suite was used to annotate the V, J and CDR3 of the TCR reads. For PS versus PT1 abundance plots, all samples were subsampled to the same number of TCRs (28,000). Expanded TCRs were defined as absent before sensitization and observed at least eight times at the 2-week time point. TCRdb trimmed public reads at Q25 via fastp, called clones via MiXCR and kept in-frame beta chains. Each entry is one CDR3 protein sequence, shown with its most common DNA and genes. The V and J calls follow TCRdb's processing rather than the paper's. The sample data list some 180,000 distinct CDR3 sequences, and 20% to 25% of these were observed just once. Together, the top ten hold 6% to 8% of the sample.

From cysteine to phenylalanine, the CDR3 is 14 amino acids long. Only the CDR3 DNA is retained, 42 bases long and in frame from the first base. The trim is 1 base for V and 2 bases for J, with a gap of 9 bases between the germline ends. Looking up the germline V gene yields CDR1 SGHRS and CDR2 YFSETQ. The intended sense of this specimen's time point label: patch test 1, 2 weeks after DPC sensitization. The treatment or condition tag for this specimen amounts to: therapeutic diphenylcyclopropenone sensitization with weekly scalp DPC. Blood at each patch-test visit was drawn before the patch test was applied. To be eligible, patients had to be aged 18 to 70, diagnosed with alopecia and judged suitable for DPC therapy, while pregnant patients were excluded. Total RNA was extracted from unfractionated whole blood that had been collected in Tempus Blood RNA tubes.

The chain is made from TRBV5-1 and TRBJ1-1, with the D gene call left open. The sequence derives from a woman in her fifties or sixties with alopecia areata. Some clones in this sample may be carry-over from other donors' samples. Sample: whole blood, taken in connection with sensitization to the hapten diphenylcyclopropenone (DPC). The encoded CDR3 is CASSLTETNTEAFF. The nucleotides read TGCGCCAGCAGCTTGACAGAGACCAACACTGAAGCTTTCTTT.